The clone carrying this TCR beta chain was picked up a small number of times. As yet, its antigen is unknown. The treatment: oral pan-JAK inhibitor, 5-10 mg twice daily. Germline V CDR1 and CDR2: SEHNR, FQNEAQ (reference sequence). This CDR3 has 12 amino acids. With 5 bases removed from V and 7 bases from J, the gap between germline ends came to 11 bases. These data belong to a study of CD8+ T cells in alopecia areata. At the level of the study: The drug, oral tofacitinib, was given to treated patients at 5 to 10 mg twice daily. Dosing with tofacitinib proceeded for 6 to 18 months, followed by 6 months off drug. Study-level points and caveats: Scalp clonality and expanded CD8+ clones among the top 100 fell significantly with tofacitinib.

RNA extraction and reverse transcription yielded cDNA as sequencing template. This table comes from immunoSEQ multiplex PCR, and its TCRdb copy is limited to in-frame clones, with some not included. The table records roughly 76,000 clones, around 29% of them present only once. The V and J genes are TRBV7-9 and TRBJ2-5, with D unresolved. The receptor was derived from a human donor with alopecia areata. Source: CD8+ T cells sorted from blood, taken at week 4, from a patient treated with tofacitinib. The CDR3 DNA sequence: TGTGCCAGCAGCCTAGACATGGGGACCCAGTACTTC. This translates into CASSLDMGTQYF.